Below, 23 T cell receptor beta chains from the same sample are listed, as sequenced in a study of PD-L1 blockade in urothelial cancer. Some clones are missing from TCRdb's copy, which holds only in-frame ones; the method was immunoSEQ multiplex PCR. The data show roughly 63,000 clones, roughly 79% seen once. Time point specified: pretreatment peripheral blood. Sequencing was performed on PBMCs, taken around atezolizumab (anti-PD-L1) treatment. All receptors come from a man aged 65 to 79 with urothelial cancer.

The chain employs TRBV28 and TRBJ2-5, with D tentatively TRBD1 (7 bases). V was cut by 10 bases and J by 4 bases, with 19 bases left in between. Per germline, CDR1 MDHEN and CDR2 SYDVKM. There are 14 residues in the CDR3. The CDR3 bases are TGTGCCACAGAACCCGGAGGGGGCATAGAGACCCAGTACTTC. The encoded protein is CATEPGGGIETQYF.

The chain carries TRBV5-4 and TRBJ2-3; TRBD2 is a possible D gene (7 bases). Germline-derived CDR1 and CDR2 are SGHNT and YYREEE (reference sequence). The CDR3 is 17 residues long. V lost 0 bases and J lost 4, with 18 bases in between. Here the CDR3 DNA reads TGTGCCAGCAGCTTGGCCGGAGGGGGGGGTGGACCAGATACGCAGTATTTT. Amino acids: CASSLAGGGGGPDTQYF. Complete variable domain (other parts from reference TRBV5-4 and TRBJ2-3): ETGVTQSPTHLIKTRGQQVTLRCSSQSGHNTVSWYQQALGQGPQFIFQYYREEENGRGNFPPRFSGLQFPNYSSELNVNALELDDSALYLCASSLAGGGGGPDTQYFGPGTRLTVL.

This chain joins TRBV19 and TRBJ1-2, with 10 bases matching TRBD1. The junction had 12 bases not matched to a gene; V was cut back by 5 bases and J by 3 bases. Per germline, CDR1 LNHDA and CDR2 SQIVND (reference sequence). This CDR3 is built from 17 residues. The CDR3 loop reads CASSSNPGDRGHYGYTF. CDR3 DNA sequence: TGTGCCAGTAGTTCCAACCCGGGGGACAGGGGCCACTATGGCTACACCTTC.

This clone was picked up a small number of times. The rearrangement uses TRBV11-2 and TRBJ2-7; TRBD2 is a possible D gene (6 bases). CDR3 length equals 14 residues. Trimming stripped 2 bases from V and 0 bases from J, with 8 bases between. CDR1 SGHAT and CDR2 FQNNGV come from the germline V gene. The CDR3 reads CASSLYGSSYEQYF. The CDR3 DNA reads TGTGCCAGCAGCTTATACGGGAGCTCCTACGAGCAGTACTTC.

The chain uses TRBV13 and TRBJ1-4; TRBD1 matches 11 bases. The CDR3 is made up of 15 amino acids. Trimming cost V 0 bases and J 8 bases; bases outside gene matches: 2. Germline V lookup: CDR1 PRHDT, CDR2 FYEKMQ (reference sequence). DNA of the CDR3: TGTGCCAGCAGCTTAGGGGACAGGGGGCAGGAAAAACTGTTTTTT. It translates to CASSLGDRGQEKLFF.

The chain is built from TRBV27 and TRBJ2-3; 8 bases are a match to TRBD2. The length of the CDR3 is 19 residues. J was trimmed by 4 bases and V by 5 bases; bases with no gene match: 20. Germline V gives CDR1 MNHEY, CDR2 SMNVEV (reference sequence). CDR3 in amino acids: CASSPRREREWFPPDTQYF. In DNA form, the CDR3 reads TGTGCCAGCAGTCCCCGTCGGGAGCGGGAGTGGTTTCCCCCAGATACGCAGTATTTT.

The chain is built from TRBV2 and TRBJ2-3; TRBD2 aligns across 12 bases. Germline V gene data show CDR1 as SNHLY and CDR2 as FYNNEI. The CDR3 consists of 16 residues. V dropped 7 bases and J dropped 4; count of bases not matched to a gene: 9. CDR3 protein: CASKILAGGMSDTQYF. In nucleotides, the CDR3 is TGTGCCAGCAAAATCCTAGCGGGAGGGATGTCAGATACGCAGTATTTT.

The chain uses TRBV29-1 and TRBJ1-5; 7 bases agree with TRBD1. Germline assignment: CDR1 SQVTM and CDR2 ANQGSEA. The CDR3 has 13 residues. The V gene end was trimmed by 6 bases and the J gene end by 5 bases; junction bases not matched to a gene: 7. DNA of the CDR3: TGCAGCGTAGCGACAGGGATGGATCAGCCCCAGCATTTT. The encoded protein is CSVATGMDQPQHF. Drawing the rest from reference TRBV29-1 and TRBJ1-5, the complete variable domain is SAVISQKPSRDICQRGTSLTIQCQVDSQVTMMFWYRQQPGQSLTLIATANQGSEATYESGFVIDKFPISRPNLTFSTLTVSNMSPEDSSIYLCSVATGMDQPQHFGDGTRLSIL.

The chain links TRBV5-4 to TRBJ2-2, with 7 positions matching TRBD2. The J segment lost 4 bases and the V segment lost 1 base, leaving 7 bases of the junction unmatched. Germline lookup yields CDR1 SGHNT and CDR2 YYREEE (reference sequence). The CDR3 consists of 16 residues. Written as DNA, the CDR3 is TGTGCCAGCAGCTTGCTGACGGGAGGCGGCACCGGGGAGCTGTTTTTT. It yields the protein CASSLLTGGGTGELFF. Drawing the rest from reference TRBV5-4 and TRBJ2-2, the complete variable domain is ETGVTQSPTHLIKTRGQQVTLRCSSQSGHNTVSWYQQALGQGPQFIFQYYREEENGRGNFPPRFSGLQFPNYSSELNVNALELDDSALYLCASSLLTGGGTGELFFGEGSRLTVL.

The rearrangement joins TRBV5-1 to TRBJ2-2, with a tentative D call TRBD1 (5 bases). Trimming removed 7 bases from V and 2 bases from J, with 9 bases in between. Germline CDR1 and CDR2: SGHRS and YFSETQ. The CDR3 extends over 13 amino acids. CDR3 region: CASSRGNTGELFF. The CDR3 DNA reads TGCGCCAGCTCAAGGGGCAACACCGGGGAGCTGTTTTTT.

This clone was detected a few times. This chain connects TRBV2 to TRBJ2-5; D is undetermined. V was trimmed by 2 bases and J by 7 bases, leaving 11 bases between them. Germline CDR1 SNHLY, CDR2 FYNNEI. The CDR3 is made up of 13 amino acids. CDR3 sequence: CASSEPVLRTQYF. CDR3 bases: TGTGCCAGCAGTGAACCCGTACTTCGGACCCAGTACTTC.

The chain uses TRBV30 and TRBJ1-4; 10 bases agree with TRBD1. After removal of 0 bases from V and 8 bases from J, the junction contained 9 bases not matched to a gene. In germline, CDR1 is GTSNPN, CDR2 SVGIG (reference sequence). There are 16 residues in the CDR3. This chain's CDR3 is CAWSVPSTGGTEKLFF. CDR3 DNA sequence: TGTGCCTGGAGTGTCCCCTCGACAGGGGGCACAGAAAAACTGTTTTTT.

CDR3 bases: TGTGCCTGGAGTACGACAAATAATTACAATGAGCAGTTCTTC. Its protein product is CAWSTTNNYNEQFF. The chain joins TRBV30 to TRBJ2-1; no firm D call. The V end lost 2 bases, the J end lost 4 bases, and 12 bases lay between the germline ends. The CDR3 totals 14 residues. Germline V gene data show CDR1 as GTSNPN and CDR2 as SVGIG (reference sequence). Drawing the rest from reference TRBV30 and TRBJ2-1, the complete variable domain is SQTIHQWPATLVQPVGSPLSLECTVEGTSNPNLYWYRQAAGRGLQLLFYSVGIGQISSEVPQNLSASRPQDRQFILSSKKLLLSDSGFYLCAWSTTNNYNEQFFGPGTRLTVL.

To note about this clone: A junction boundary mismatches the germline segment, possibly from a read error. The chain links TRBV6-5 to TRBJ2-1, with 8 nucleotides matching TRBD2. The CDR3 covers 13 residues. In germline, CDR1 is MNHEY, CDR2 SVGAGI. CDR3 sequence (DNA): TGTGCCAGCAGTTCCTTTCGAAGCGGGAGAGGAATCTTC. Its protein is CASSSFRSGRGIF.

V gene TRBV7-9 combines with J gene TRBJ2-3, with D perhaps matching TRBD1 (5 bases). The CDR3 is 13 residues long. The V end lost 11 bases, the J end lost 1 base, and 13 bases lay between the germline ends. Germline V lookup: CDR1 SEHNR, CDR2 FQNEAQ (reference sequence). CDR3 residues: CAERRGGTDTQYF. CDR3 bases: TGTGCCGAACGTAGGGGTGGCACAGATACGCAGTATTTT.

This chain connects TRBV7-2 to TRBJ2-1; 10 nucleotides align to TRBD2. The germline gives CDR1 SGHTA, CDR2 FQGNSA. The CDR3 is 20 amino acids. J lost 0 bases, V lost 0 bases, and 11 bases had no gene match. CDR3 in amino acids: CASSLALAGALRSSYNEQFF. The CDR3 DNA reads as TGTGCCAGCAGCTTAGCCCTAGCGGGAGCTTTGAGGAGCTCCTACAATGAGCAGTTCTTC. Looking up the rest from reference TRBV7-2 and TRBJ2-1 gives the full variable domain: GAGVSQSPSNKVTEKGKDVELRCDPISGHTALYWYRQSLGQGLEFLIYFQGNSAPDKSGLPSDRFSAERTGGSVSTLTIQRTQQEDSAVYLCASSLALAGALRSSYNEQFFGPGTRLTVL.

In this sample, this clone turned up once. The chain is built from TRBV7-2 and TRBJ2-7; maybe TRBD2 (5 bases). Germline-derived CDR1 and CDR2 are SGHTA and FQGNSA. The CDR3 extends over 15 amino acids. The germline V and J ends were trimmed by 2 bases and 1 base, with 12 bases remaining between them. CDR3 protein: CASSLNRGRSYEQYF. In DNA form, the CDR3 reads TGTGCCAGCAGCTTAAATCGCGGGCGGTCCTACGAGCAGTACTTC.

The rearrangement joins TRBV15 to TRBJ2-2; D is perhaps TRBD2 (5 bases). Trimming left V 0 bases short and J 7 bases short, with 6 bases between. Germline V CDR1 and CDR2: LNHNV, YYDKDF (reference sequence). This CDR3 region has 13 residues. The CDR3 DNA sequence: TGTGCCACCAGCAGAGATCGGGACGGGGAGCTGTTTTTT. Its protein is CATSRDRDGELFF.

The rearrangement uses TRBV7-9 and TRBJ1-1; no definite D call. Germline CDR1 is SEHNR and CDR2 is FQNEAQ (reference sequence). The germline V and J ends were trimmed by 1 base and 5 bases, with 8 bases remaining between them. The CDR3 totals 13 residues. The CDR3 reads CASSLVPGTEAFF. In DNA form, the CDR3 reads TGTGCCAGCAGCTTAGTCCCGGGGACTGAAGCTTTCTTT.

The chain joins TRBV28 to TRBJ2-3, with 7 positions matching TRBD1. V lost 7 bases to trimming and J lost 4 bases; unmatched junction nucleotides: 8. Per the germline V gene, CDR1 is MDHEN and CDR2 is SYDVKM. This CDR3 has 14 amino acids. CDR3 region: CASTKGANPDTQYF. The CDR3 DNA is TGTGCCAGCACTAAGGGGGCTAACCCAGATACGCAGTATTTT.

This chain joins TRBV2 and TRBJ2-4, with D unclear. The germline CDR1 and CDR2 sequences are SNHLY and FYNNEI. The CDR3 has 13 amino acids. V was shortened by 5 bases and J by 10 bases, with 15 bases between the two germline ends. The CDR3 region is CASSLQVLGIQYF. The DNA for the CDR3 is TGTGCCAGCAGTCTTCAGGTACTTGGGATTCAGTACTTC. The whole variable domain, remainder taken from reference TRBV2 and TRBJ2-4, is EPEVTQTPSHQVTQMGQEVILRCVPISNHLYFYWYRQILGQKVEFLVSFYNNEISEKSEIFDDQFSVERPDGSNFTLKIRSTKLEDSAMYFCASSLQVLGIQYFGAGTRLSVL.

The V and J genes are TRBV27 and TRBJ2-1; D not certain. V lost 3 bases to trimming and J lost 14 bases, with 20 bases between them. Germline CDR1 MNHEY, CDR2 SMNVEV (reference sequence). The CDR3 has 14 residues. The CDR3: CASSLSSLSMVKFF. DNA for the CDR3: TGTGCCAGCAGTTTGAGCTCCCTGAGTATGGTGAAGTTCTTC.

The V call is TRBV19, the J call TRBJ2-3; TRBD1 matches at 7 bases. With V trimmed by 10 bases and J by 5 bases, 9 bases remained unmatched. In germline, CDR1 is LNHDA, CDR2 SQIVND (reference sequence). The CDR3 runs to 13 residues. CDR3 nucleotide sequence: TGTGCCACCTCGACAGGGTCGGGAGATACGCAGTATTTT. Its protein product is CATSTGSGDTQYF.